This paragraph reports one TCR beta chain. Produced via immunoSEQ multiplex PCR; TCRdb's table is partial and in-frame only. The data show approximately 170,000 clones, about 85% seen once. This entry belongs to a study of cytomegalovirus exposure and HLA in healthy donors. The CDR3 runs to 14 residues. V lost 4 bases to trimming and J lost 0 bases, with 9 bases between them. CDR1 is SGHAT and CDR2 is FQNNGV in the germline V gene. The chain is built from TRBV11-2 and TRBJ1-1; no clear D. Sequenced: PBMCs. The TCR sequence derives from a man between 18 and 29 years old in good health and CMV-seropositive. This CDR3 is CASSSPPLNTEAFF. CDR3 coding DNA: TGTGCCAGCAGCTCTCCCCCGTTGAACACTGAAGCTTTCTTT.